This T cell receptor (beta chain) was identified in a study of high-grade serous ovarian cancer treatment subgroups. For the study at large: Mean per sample: around 13,000 reads, 6,000 to 8,000 unique TCR beta rearrangements. Findings and limits, study-wide: Repertoire similarity ranged about 0.11 to 0.79 between tumors of one patient. CDR1 and CDR2 were left unanalyzed; analyses focused on CDR3.

V was trimmed by 6 bases and J by 0 bases, leaving 14 bases between them. Per the germline V gene, CDR1 is MDHEN and CDR2 is SYDVKM. CDR3 length: 15 amino acids. The table came from immunoSEQ multiplex PCR; TCRdb's copy has only in-frame clones and leaves some out. The table includes about 8,600 clones, about two thirds detected once. As to this clone: Antigen unknown.

Tumor samples were taken before definitive surgery or chemotherapy. The TCR comes from a human donor with high-grade serous ovarian cancer. The sample consisted of tumor tissue. The V and J genes are TRBV28 and TRBJ1-1; possibly TRBD1 for D (6 bases). CDR3 amino acids: CASSYGGGMNTEAFF. In DNA, the CDR3 is TGTGCCAGCAGCTACGGAGGGGGGATGAACACTGAAGCTTTCTTT.